The rows below give T cell receptor beta chains drawn from one sample of a study of molecular identifiers for immune sequencing clone quantification. In TCRdb, the PCR reads were re-called with MiXCR into one record per CDR3 protein. The table includes 600,000 to 650,000 distinct CDR3 sequences, roughly 21% detected once. The specimen was naive CD8+ T cells from blood, with Jurkat cell RNA spiked in. The receptor set was obtained from a human donor in good health. Some libraries in this study had Jurkat cell RNA spiked in. Each CDR3 is given without its conserved first and last residue. Fields, in order: V gene, J gene, CDR3 length, CDR3 protein.

V: TRBV7-9; J: TRBJ2-2; length: 14; CDR3: ASSPADRGNTGELF
V: TRBV5-1; J: TRBJ2-3; length: 12; CDR3: ASRVRGAGDTQY
V: TRBV7-8; J: TRBJ1-6; length: 13; CDR3: ASSLSPGGNSPLH
V: TRBV7-6; J: TRBJ1-1; length: 13; CDR3: ASSLAGTENTEAF
V: TRBV20-1; J: TRBJ2-3; length: 15; CDR3: SARDSVREGGTDTQY
V: TRBV11-2; J: TRBJ2-3; length: 15; CDR3: ASTLGLAGLGTDTQY
V: TRBV5-5; J: TRBJ2-5; length: 9; CDR3: ASRLSETQY
V: TRBV11-3; J: TRBJ2-1; length: 11; CDR3: ASSFRGSNEQF
V: TRBV7-6; J: TRBJ2-3; length: 11; CDR3: ASSLGGPDMQY
V: TRBV7-2; J: TRBJ1-1; length: 13; CDR3: ASSLGTNTDTEAF
V: TRBV12-5; J: TRBJ1-6; length: 16; CDR3: ASGLVPTGMAYNSPLH
V: TRBV29-1; J: TRBJ2-7; length: 11; CDR3: STGTGISYEQY
V: TRBV3-1; J: TRBJ2-7; length: 10; CDR3: ASSQAGFEQY
V: TRBV27; J: TRBJ2-3; length: 12; CDR3: ASSLAGRADTQY
V: TRBV4-1; J: TRBJ1-5; length: 12; CDR3: ASSQETGGQPQH
V: TRBV9; J: TRBJ1-1; length: 13; CDR3: ASSVEPTMNTEAF
V: TRBV4-3; J: TRBJ2-3; length: 16; CDR3: ASSQEQQRGGGTDTQY
V: TRBV20-1; J: TRBJ2-7; length: 12; CDR3: SARADRVPHEQY
V: TRBV4-3; J: TRBJ1-1; length: 13; CDR3: ASSPTHRIMTEAF
V: TRBV6-2/TRBV6-3; J: TRBJ2-7; length: 11; CDR3: ASSYVAGYEQY
V: TRBV19; J: TRBJ2-3; length: 14; CDR3: ASSIALRGGADTQY
V: TRBV4-1; J: TRBJ1-6; length: 14; CDR3: ASSQSRGPTDSPLH
V: TRBV19; J: TRBJ1-5; length: 8; CDR3: ASKHQPQH
V: TRBV7-2; J: TRBJ1-2; length: 13; CDR3: ASSWGRSGTYGYT
V: TRBV19; J: TRBJ1-5; length: 15; CDR3: ASKDWTGGYGNQPQH
V: TRBV6-4; J: TRBJ1-3; length: 14; CDR3: ASSPTLLLSGNTIY
V: TRBV20-1; J: TRBJ2-3; length: 15; CDR3: SAANIILAGDTDTQY
V: TRBV9; J: TRBJ2-2; length: 16; CDR3: ASSSGPSSGGFTGELF
V: TRBV7-9; J: TRBJ1-6; length: 17; CDR3: ASSLRSERFSSYNSPLH
V: TRBV11-3; J: TRBJ2-1; length: 14; CDR3: ASSLGAGSGLGEQF
V: TRBV7-8; J: TRBJ2-3; length: 15; CDR3: ASSLVWPGGGTDTQY
V: TRBV28; J: TRBJ1-1; length: 10; CDR3: ASSSGFGEAF
V: TRBV4-3; J: TRBJ2-3; length: 11; CDR3: ASSEYDGDTQY